What follows are 23 T cell receptor beta chains derived from one specimen sequenced in a study of metastatic and nonmetastatic thyroid tumors. Treatment of any kind had been given to no patient before thyroid surgery. TCRdb re-called clones via MiXCR from the PCR reads. The data show over 4,000 clones, approximately 35% seen once. Input material: tumor tissue. The receptors were sampled from a male donor with papillary thyroid cancer or a benign thyroid nodule (not recorded which). Some clones in this sample may be carry-over from other donors' samples.

The chain recombines TRBV28 with TRBJ1-2; no firm D call. The germline CDR1 and CDR2 sequences are MDHEN and SYDVKM. The V end was cut by 6 bases, the J end by 6 bases, with 20 bases between. The CDR3 spans 15 residues. The CDR3 bases are TGTGCCAGCAGCACCGACAAGTCCAAAAGGGATGGCTACACCTTC. This codes for CASSTDKSKRDGYTF.

The gene calls are TRBV7-8 and TRBJ2-1; the match to TRBD2 covers 7 bases. The ends lost 6 bases at V and 9 bases at J; junction bases unmatched: 20. From germline, CDR1 is SGHVS and CDR2 FQNEAQ. CDR3 length equals 17 residues. The CDR3 DNA sequence: TGTGCCAGCAGTCCGCCCCTGAGACTAGCCCCGTCCGGTGAGCAGTTCTTC. Translated: CASSPPLRLAPSGEQFF.

The chain carries TRBV28 and TRBJ2-7; tentatively, D is TRBD2 (6 bases). This CDR3 has 15 amino acids. The germline V and J ends were trimmed by 5 bases and 3 bases, with 17 bases remaining between them. The germline V gene encodes CDR1 MDHEN and CDR2 SYDVKM. The DNA of the CDR3 is TGTGCCAGCAGTACGGTTGGGACTGGGCTCTACGAGCAGTACTTC. It codes for CASSTVGTGLYEQYF.

The chain employs TRBV7-2 and TRBJ2-5; TRBD1 matches 7 bases. Per germline, CDR1 SGHTA and CDR2 FQGNSA. The CDR3 contains 14 residues. V dropped 5 bases and J dropped 2; count of bases not matched to a gene: 5. For the CDR3, the DNA is TGTGCCAGCAGCGCACAGGGGTGGCAAGAGACCCAGTACTTC. This gives the protein CASSAQGWQETQYF. Together with reference TRBV7-2 and TRBJ2-5, the CDR3 gives the full variable domain: GAGVSQSPSNKVTEKGKDVELRCDPISGHTALYWYRQSLGQGLEFLIYFQGNSAPDKSGLPSDRFSAERTGGSVSTLTIQRTQQEDSAVYLCASSAQGWQETQYFGPGTRLLVL.

This chain links TRBV10-3 with TRBJ1-1, with D hard to call. The germline V and J ends were trimmed by 0 bases and 6 bases, with 8 bases remaining between them. The V gene's germline CDR1 is ENHRY and CDR2 SYGVKD. The CDR3 runs to 13 residues. CDR3 amino acids: CAISESREAEAFF. For the CDR3, the DNA is TGTGCCATCAGTGAGTCCCGAGAGGCTGAAGCTTTCTTT.

V is TRBV3-1 and J is TRBJ1-2; no firm D call. This CDR3 has 14 amino acids. Germline CDR1 reads LGHDT; CDR2 reads YNNKEL (reference sequence). Between the trimmed V and J ends, which lost 2 bases and 4 bases, there was a span of 11 bases. CDR3 DNA sequence: TGTGCCAGCAGCCAAAACCCTCGAGGCTATGGCTACACCTTC. This codes for CASSQNPRGYGYTF. Full variable domain (rest looked up from reference TRBV3-1 and TRBJ1-2): DTAVSQTPKYLVTQMGNDKSIKCEQNLGHDTMYWYKQDSKKFLKIMFSYNNKELIINETVPNRFSPKSPDKAHLNLHINSLELGDSAVYFCASSQNPRGYGYTFGSGTRLTVV.

V gene TRBV28 combines with J gene TRBJ2-7; 9 bases align to TRBD1. CDR1 is MDHEN and CDR2 is SYDVKM in the germline V gene. Unmatched junction bases numbered 9, after V lost 3 bases and J lost 3 bases. The CDR3 has 16 amino acids. CDR3 sequence (DNA): TGTGCCAGCAGTTTGGTCCTCGACAGGGGGGGCTACGAGCAGTACTTC. Its translation: CASSLVLDRGGYEQYF. Supplemented by reference TRBV28 and TRBJ2-7, the full variable domain reads DVKVTQSSRYLVKRTGEKVFLECVQDMDHENMFWYRQDPGLGLRLIYFSYDVKMKEKGDIPEGYSVSREKKERFSLILESASTNQTSMYLCASSLVLDRGGYEQYFGPGTRLTVT.

The genes are TRBV5-1 and TRBJ2-7; perhaps TRBD1 as D (6 bases). Deletions cut 4 bases from V and 1 base from J, with 12 bases between. Germline CDR1 is SGHRS and CDR2 is YFSETQ. CDR3 length: 14 residues. CDR3 protein: CASSSGTLSYEQYF. The CDR3 region has the DNA TGCGCCAGCAGCAGTGGGACATTGTCCTACGAGCAGTACTTC.

This clone was seen a few times. The J gene is TRBJ2-7, the V gene TRBV12-3 or TRBV12-4; D is uncertain. The V end lost 5 bases, the J end lost 2 bases, and 4 bases lay between the germline ends. There are 11 residues in the CDR3. CDR3 nucleotides: TGTGCCAGCAGTCGGGCCTACGAGCAGTACTTC. This codes for CASSRAYEQYF.

This clone is large within its sample. The chain couples TRBV14 to TRBJ1-2; a possible D gene is TRBD1 (5 bases). V gave up 5 bases and J gave up 8 bases, with 15 bases separating them. Germline V gives CDR1 SGHDN, CDR2 FVKESK. The CDR3 extends over 13 amino acids. Written as DNA, the CDR3 is TGTGCCAGCAGCACCCGACAGTTGTTGGGCTACACCTTC. Translating it yields CASSTRQLLGYTF.

This clone showed up just once. The DNA is omitted, as the CDR3 cannot be located on it reliably, and the CDR3 follows TCRdb's listing. The V and J genes are TRBV30 and TRBJ1-2. Germline CDR1 and CDR2: GTSNPN and SVGIG (reference sequence). The CDR3 adds up to 17 amino acids, both ends counted. The CDR3 is CACASSSNDGINYGYTF.

The V and J genes are TRBV20-1 and TRBJ2-3, with TRBD2 identical over 9 bases. The V gene end was trimmed by 0 bases and the J gene end by 2 bases; junction bases not matched to a gene: 9. This CDR3 is 17 amino acids long. Germline V lookup: CDR1 DFQATT, CDR2 SNEGSKA (reference sequence). The CDR3 loop reads CSARDWSTSGFTDTQYF. The CDR3 DNA reads as TGCAGTGCTAGAGATTGGAGTACTAGCGGGTTCACAGATACGCAGTATTTT.

Comments on this clone: One base away lies a much larger clone, so this may be a sequencing read error. The V and J genes are TRBV6-2 or TRBV6-3 and TRBJ2-1; D remains unclear. Germline-derived CDR1 and CDR2 are MNHEY and SVGEGT. Trimming left V 10 bases short and J 0 bases short, with 13 bases between. CDR3 size: 14 residues. The CDR3 nucleotides are TGTGCCATCAGGAACCTTAACTCCTACAATGAGCAGTTCTTC. This sequence encodes CAIRNLNSYNEQFF.

This clone was detected only a few times. This chain links TRBV19 with TRBJ2-7; the D gene is possibly TRBD2 (6 bases). V shed 6 bases and J shed 6 bases, with 15 bases lying between them. Germline V lookup: CDR1 LNHDA, CDR2 SQIVND (reference sequence). There are 13 residues in the CDR3. The CDR3 loop reads CASSTALAAEQYF. The CDR3 DNA reads TGTGCCAGTAGCACCGCACTAGCCGCCGAGCAGTACTTC.

The chain carries TRBV5-1 and TRBJ2-7; no reliable D call. The CDR3 runs 12 residues. Germline V lookup: CDR1 SGHRS, CDR2 YFSETQ. V dropped 1 base and J dropped 3 bases, with 5 bases sitting between them. The CDR3, as DNA: TGCGCCAGCAGCTTGTCTATCTACGAGCAGTACTTC. Translation: CASSLSIYEQYF.

This clone came up once. The chain carries TRBV18 and TRBJ2-2; D is uncertain. Germline-derived CDR1 and CDR2 are KGHSH and LQKENI. V was shortened by 3 bases and J by 4 bases, with 15 bases between the two germline ends. The CDR3 is 16 residues long. Here the CDR3 DNA reads TGTGCCAGCTCACCCTTGGCCATTTCGGGCACCGGGGAGCTGTTTTTT. Translating it yields CASSPLAISGTGELFF. The variable domain in full, with the rest retrieved from reference TRBV18 and TRBJ2-2, is NAGVMQNPRHLVRRRGQEARLRCSPMKGHSHVYWYRQLPEEGLKFMVYLQKENIIDESGMPKERFSAEFPKEGPSILRIQQVVRGDSAAYFCASSPLAISGTGELFFGEGSRLTVL.

The chain recombines TRBV20-1 with TRBJ2-3, with 9 bases fitting TRBD1. CDR3 length equals 13 residues. The V gene end was trimmed by 3 bases and the J gene end by 5 bases; junction bases not matched to a gene: 3. CDR1 is DFQATT, CDR2 SNEGSKA, per germline (reference sequence). CDR3 amino acids: CSARRQGVDTQYF. The CDR3 bases are TGCAGTGCTAGGAGACAGGGGGTAGATACGCAGTATTTT.

The CDR3 DNA is TGTGCCAGTACCCACCGGGACAGGGTATCTGGAAACACCATATATTTT. Translated: CASTHRDRVSGNTIYF. The chain has TRBV19 and TRBJ1-3; 9 bases align to TRBD1. This CDR3 has 16 amino acids. V lost 7 bases, J lost 1 base, and 8 bases stayed unmatched. Germline loops: CDR1 LNHDA, CDR2 SQIVND (reference sequence).

The chain has TRBV5-8 and TRBJ1-2, with D hard to call. V lost 0 bases, J lost 4 bases, and 7 bases lay in between. Germline lookup yields CDR1 SGHTS and CDR2 YDEGEE. This CDR3 comprises 13 residues. The CDR3 is CASSLGPGYGYTF. In nucleotides, the CDR3 is TGTGCCAGCAGCTTGGGTCCGGGCTATGGCTACACCTTC.

The gene calls are TRBV30 and TRBJ2-3; TRBD2 agrees at 7 bases. From germline, CDR1 is GTSNPN and CDR2 SVGIG (reference sequence). CDR3 length: 14 residues. J lost 2 bases, V lost 3 bases, and 5 bases had no gene match. CDR3 in amino acids: CAWSPGGSTDTQYF. The CDR3 DNA sequence: TGTGCCTGGAGCCCCGGGGGGTCCACAGATACGCAGTATTTT.

This chain connects TRBV20-1 to TRBJ2-7; TRBD2 matches at 9 bases. In germline, CDR1 is DFQATT, CDR2 SNEGSKA (reference sequence). This CDR3 is 13 amino acids long. Trimming removed 7 bases from V and 3 bases from J; junction bases left unmatched: 7. CDR3: CSGAGGDRYEQYF. In DNA form, the CDR3 reads TGCAGTGGGGCGGGAGGGGATCGCTACGAGCAGTACTTC.

This chain joins TRBV12-3 or TRBV12-4 and TRBJ2-5; a weak D match, TRBD2 (7 bases). The CDR3 has 13 residues. V lost 6 bases and J lost 7, with 15 bases in between. The CDR3 here is CASRGTGRGTQYF. The CDR3 nucleotides read TGTGCCAGCAGGGGTACAGGGAGGGGGACCCAGTACTTC.

The genes are TRBV11-2 and TRBJ1-1; no reliable D call. Germline V CDR1 and CDR2: SGHAT, FQNNGV. With 1 base removed from V and 1 base from J, the gap between germline ends came to 7 bases. This CDR3 has 14 residues. CDR3 nucleotide sequence: TGTGCCAGCAGCTTAGTAAGCAGGAACACTGAAGCTTTCTTT. It encodes CASSLVSRNTEAFF.